This T cell receptor beta chain was obtained from a study of blood T cell repertoires in COVID-19. Study context: Donors in the United States, Italy and Spain gave samples during acute or convalescent COVID-19.

The CDR3 length is 14 residues. The V end lost 7 bases, the J end lost 7 bases, and 17 bases lay between the germline ends. Germline V gene data show CDR1 as SNHLY and CDR2 as FYNNEI. The table came from immunoSEQ multiplex PCR; TCRdb's copy has only in-frame clones and leaves some out. The sample contains fewer than 250,000 clones, 70% to 90% of which appear only once. This chain uses TRBV2 with TRBJ1-5; D uncertain. This receptor was taken from a man aged 25 to 40 with acute or convalescent COVID-19. The sequencing sample was made of peripheral blood. CDR3 bases: TGTGCCAGCAATCCGGCGCTGGCCGGGCAGCCCCAGCATTTT. Its protein product is CASNPALAGQPQHF.